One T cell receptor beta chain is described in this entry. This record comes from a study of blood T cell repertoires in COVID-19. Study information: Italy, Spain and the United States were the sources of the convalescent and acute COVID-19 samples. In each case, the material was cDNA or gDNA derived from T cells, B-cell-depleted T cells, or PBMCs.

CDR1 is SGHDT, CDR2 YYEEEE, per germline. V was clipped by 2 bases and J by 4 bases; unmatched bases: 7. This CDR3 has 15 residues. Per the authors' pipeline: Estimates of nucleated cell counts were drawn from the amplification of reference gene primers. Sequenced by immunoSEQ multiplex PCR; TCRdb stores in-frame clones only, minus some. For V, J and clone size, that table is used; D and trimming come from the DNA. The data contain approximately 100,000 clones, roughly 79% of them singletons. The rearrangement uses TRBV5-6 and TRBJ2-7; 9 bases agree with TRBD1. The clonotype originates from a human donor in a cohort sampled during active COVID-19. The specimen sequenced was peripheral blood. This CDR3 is CASSFTGTGSYEQYF. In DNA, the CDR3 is TGTGCCAGCAGCTTTACCGGGACAGGGTCGTACGAGCAGTACTTC.